This T cell receptor (beta chain) was observed in a study of blood T cell repertoires in COVID-19. This table comes from immunoSEQ multiplex PCR, and its TCRdb copy is limited to in-frame clones, with some not included. The sample yields some 99,000 clones, 85% to 90% seen once. The CDR3 loop spans 18 amino acids. Germline assignment: CDR1 LNHDA and CDR2 SQIVND (reference sequence). V lost 1 base to trimming and J lost 0 bases; unmatched junction nucleotides: 10. The rearrangement links TRBV19 to TRBJ1-2; 8 positions match TRBD1. This clonotype was obtained from a human donor in a cohort sampled during active COVID-19. The material sequenced was peripheral blood. The CDR3 DNA follows: TGTGCCAGTAGTATAGGGAGTCCAGGGGGCGCGTCTAACTATGGCTACACCTTC. It is translated as CASSIGSPGGASNYGYTF.